Below, 24 T cell receptor beta chains from the same sample are listed, as sequenced in a study of response to subunit inactivated influenza vaccine (dated by TCRdb to between 2018 and 2020). The library came from RT-PCR. Sequencing took place on an Illumina HiSeq 2500. In TCRdb, the public reads were trimmed at Q25 with fastp and aligned with MiXCR, with productive beta chains retained. When rows share a CDR3 protein, they turn into one entry using the most common DNA and genes. The table for this sample lists a few hundred thousand distinct CDR3 sequences; 6.5% to 8% of them were counted only once. 10% to 15% of the sample comes from the top ten. The starting material was PBMCs from blood, obtained roughly 24 months after vaccination. The origin of the receptors is a man aged 45 to 70 who received an inactivated influenza vaccine. Donor details come from another sample of the same person, matched by shared clones.

The rearrangement joins TRBV25-1 to TRBJ2-1; 11 bases agree with TRBD1. The CDR3 spans 20 residues. The V and J ends lost 4 bases and 0 bases, in that order; junction bases with no gene match: 14. The V gene's germline CDR1 is MGHDK and CDR2 SYGVNS. CDR3 sequence: CASSGEDRGRRGGSYNEQFF. The CDR3 DNA reads TGTGCCAGCAGTGGAGAGGACAGGGGGCGCCGCGGGGGCTCCTACAATGAGCAGTTCTTC.

This clonotype turned up a few times. The chain recombines TRBV5-1 with TRBJ2-7, with 7 bases that match TRBD1. Germline lookup yields CDR1 SGHRS and CDR2 YFSETQ. The CDR3 covers 15 residues. Trimming removed 5 bases from V and 3 bases from J; junction bases left unmatched: 11. The CDR3 DNA is TGCGCCAGCAGTCCCGAACAGGGGCTCGACTACGAGCAGTACTTC. Translating it yields CASSPEQGLDYEQYF.

The chain employs TRBV2 and TRBJ1-1; no clear D gene. Trimming took off 2 bases at V and 7 bases at J, with 5 bases between the two ends. The CDR3 loop spans 11 amino acids. CDR1 is SNHLY and CDR2 is FYNNEI in the germline V gene. The CDR3 DNA follows: TGTGCCAGCAGTGAATCCAGTGAAGCTTTCTTT. It encodes CASSESSEAFF.

V and J are TRBV6-1 and TRBJ2-1; 10 bases map to TRBD2. Unmatched junction bases numbered 10, after V lost 8 bases and J lost 6 bases. Germline V CDR1 and CDR2: MNHNS, SASEGT. This CDR3 region has 15 residues. The CDR3 reads CASLNGASGSNEQFF. The CDR3 DNA reads TGTGCCAGCCTGAATGGGGCTAGCGGGAGCAATGAGCAGTTCTTC.

This clonotype was seen ten or more times. V usage is TRBV24-1 and J usage is TRBJ2-1, with D possibly TRBD1 on 6 matching bases. Germline V gene sequence: CDR1 KGHDR, CDR2 SFDVKD. V was clipped by 4 bases and J by 4 bases, with 16 bases between them. The CDR3 loop spans 16 amino acids. The CDR3 loop is CATSEIKTGRYNEQFF. The CDR3 coding sequence is TGTGCCACCAGTGAGATAAAGACAGGACGATACAATGAGCAGTTCTTC.

This clonotype was counted ten times or more. V usage is TRBV5-1 and J usage is TRBJ2-1; 11 positions agree with TRBD2. The CDR3 runs to 17 residues. Germline assignment: CDR1 SGHRS and CDR2 YFSETQ. J was trimmed by 0 bases and V by 2 bases; bases with no gene match: 4. The CDR3 bases are TGCGCCAGCAGCTTCACTAGCGGGAGAGTCTCCTACAATGAGCAGTTCTTC. Its protein product is CASSFTSGRVSYNEQFF.

This rearrangement joins TRBV7-8 to TRBJ1-2, with D possibly matching TRBD1 (6 bases). Trimming removed 0 bases from V and 0 bases from J, with 8 bases in between. The germline gives CDR1 SGHVS, CDR2 FQNEAQ. The CDR3 is 15 residues long. The CDR3: CASSLAGASNYGYTF. CDR3 in DNA: TGTGCCAGCAGCTTAGCGGGGGCTTCTAACTATGGCTACACCTTC.

This clonotype has only a few counts. This CDR3 is CASRPGTGGERDTQYF. In DNA form, the CDR3 reads TGTGCCAGCAGACCTGGGACAGGGGGAGAAAGAGATACGCAGTATTTT. The V gene is TRBV7-9, the J gene TRBJ2-3, with 11 bases fitting TRBD1. Per the germline V gene, CDR1 is SEHNR and CDR2 is FQNEAQ (reference sequence). The CDR3 sequence is 16 residues long. The trim removed 6 bases at V and 5 bases at J, leaving 10 bases unmatched.

The rearrangement links TRBV5-1 to TRBJ2-3; TRBD1 might be the D (6 bases). V was pared by 4 bases and J by 3 bases, with 9 bases between. The CDR3 sequence is 13 residues long. From germline, CDR1 is SGHRS and CDR2 YFSETQ. The CDR3 spells CASSTGQTDTQYF. CDR3 coding DNA: TGCGCCAGCAGCACCGGACAGACAGATACGCAGTATTTT.

The chain has TRBV9 and TRBJ2-3, with 8 bases identical to TRBD2. Germline CDR1 and CDR2: SGDLS and YYNGEE. Trimming took 3 bases from V and 0 from J; bases not matched to a gene: 3. The CDR3 spans 15 residues. The CDR3 spells CASSATSASTDTQYF. The CDR3 nucleotides are TGTGCCAGCAGCGCGACTAGCGCCAGCACAGATACGCAGTATTTT.

This clonotype was found a few times. The chain links TRBV7-9 to TRBJ2-7; D not resolved. The CDR3 loop spans 13 amino acids. The germline V gene encodes CDR1 SEHNR and CDR2 FQNEAQ (reference sequence). V gave up 2 bases and J gave up 6 bases, with 11 bases separating them. The CDR3 nucleotides read TGTGCCAGCAGCTTAAGAGGACCAATCGAGCAGTACTTC. Amino acid sequence: CASSLRGPIEQYF. The full variable domain, its missing parts supplied by reference TRBV7-9 and TRBJ2-7, is DTGVSQNPRHKITKRGQNVTFRCDPISEHNRLYWYRQTLGQGPEFLTYFQNEAQLEKSRLLSDRFSAERPKGSFSTLEIQRTEQGDSAMYLCASSLRGPIEQYFGPGTRLTVT.

Many counts were recorded for this clonotype. This chain joins TRBV11-2 and TRBJ2-1, with 10 nucleotides matching TRBD2. With 0 bases clipped from V and 8 bases from J, the junction kept 16 bases outside the gene matches. CDR1 SGHAT and CDR2 FQNNGV come from the germline V gene. CDR3 length equals 19 residues. The CDR3 protein is CASSLDPVLGKREGDEQFF. CDR3 sequence (DNA): TGTGCCAGCAGCTTAGACCCCGTTCTCGGGAAGCGGGAGGGCGATGAGCAGTTCTTC. The full variable domain, completed using reference TRBV11-2 and TRBJ2-1, is EAGVAQSPRYKIIEKRQSVAFWCNPISGHATLYWYQQILGQGPKLLIQFQNNGVVDDSQLPKDRFSAERLKGVDSTLKIQPAKLEDSAVYLCASSLDPVLGKREGDEQFFGPGTRLTVL.

V and J are TRBV20-1 and TRBJ2-4; 16 bases agree with TRBD2. Germline loops: CDR1 DFQATT, CDR2 SNEGSKA (reference sequence). This CDR3 is built from 19 residues. V gave up 0 bases and J gave up 1 base; unmatched junction bases: 6. CDR3 in amino acids: CSARDGTSGGARAKNIQYF. The CDR3 DNA reads as TGCAGTGCTAGAGATGGGACTAGCGGGGGGGCGCGTGCCAAAAACATTCAGTACTTC.

The table lists this clonotype with many counts. This sequence joins TRBV5-1 and TRBJ2-6; no clear D. Trimming left V 3 bases short and J 0 bases short, with 10 bases between. The CDR3 runs 16 residues. CDR1 is SGHRS, CDR2 YFSETQ, per germline. The CDR3: CASSSGRTSGANVLTF. CDR3 in DNA: TGCGCCAGCAGCTCCGGACGGACCTCTGGGGCCAACGTCCTGACTTTC.

About this clonotype: A much larger clone differs from this one at a single base, so this may be a read error. V is TRBV4-2 and J is TRBJ2-2, with D perhaps TRBD2 (6 bases). This CDR3 has 15 residues. Germline V gene lookup returns CDR1 LGHNA and CDR2 YNFKEQ. The CDR3 DNA is TGTGCCAGCAGCCCGGGGGATTGGAACACCGGGGAGCTGTCTTTT. It translates to CASSPGDWNTGELSF.

The V gene is TRBV20-1, the J gene TRBJ2-1, with TRBD2 matching 10 bases. With V trimmed by 0 bases and J by 6 bases, 11 bases remained unmatched. The germline gives CDR1 DFQATT, CDR2 SNEGSKA (reference sequence). The CDR3 extends over 17 amino acids. The CDR3 protein is CSARDLGGTSVSNEQFF. In nucleotides, the CDR3 is TGCAGTGCTAGAGATCTTGGAGGGACTAGCGTAAGCAATGAGCAGTTCTTC.

This clonotype was observed at least ten times. This rearrangement joins TRBV7-8 to TRBJ2-7; 8 positions match TRBD1. The CDR3 has 14 residues. Germline assignment: CDR1 SGHVS and CDR2 FQNEAQ. V trimming: 3 bases; J trimming: 3 bases; junction bases outside the gene matches: 4. In DNA, the CDR3 is TGTGCCAGCAGCTTGACAGGGGACTTCTACGAGCAGTACTTC. This encodes CASSLTGDFYEQYF.

This clonotype was observed at least ten times. CDR3 loop: CASRTGSTGELFF. CDR3 nucleotides: TGTGCCAGCAGAACAGGCTCCACCGGGGAGCTGTTTTTT. The chain employs TRBV6-6 and TRBJ2-2, with D tentatively TRBD1 (5 bases). V was cut by 6 bases and J by 4 bases, with 9 bases left in between. This CDR3 contains 13 residues. CDR1 is MNHNY, CDR2 SVGAGI, per germline (reference sequence).

The CDR3 region is CASSPAGRLANYGYTF. CDR3 coding DNA: TGTGCCAGCAGCCCAGCGGGCCGCCTAGCTAACTATGGCTACACCTTC. V usage is TRBV3-1 and J usage is TRBJ1-2; D remains ambiguous. This CDR3 is 16 amino acids long. CDR1 and CDR2 (germline): LGHDT, YNNKEL (reference sequence). The V and J ends lost 4 bases and 0 bases respectively, with 15 bases between them.

This clonotype was observed at least ten times. This sequence joins TRBV4-3 and TRBJ2-1; 11 bases match TRBD2. This CDR3 spans 16 amino acids. V lost 4 bases, J lost 6 bases, and 8 bases stayed unmatched. Germline CDR1 LGHNA, CDR2 YSLEER. The CDR3 DNA reads as TGCGCCAGCAGCCGCATAGCGGGAGGGCCGGGCAATGAGCAGTTCTTC. Residues: CASSRIAGGPGNEQFF.

This clonotype was counted at least ten times. The chain uses TRBV27 and TRBJ2-5; D is ambiguous. Trimming took 1 base from V and 0 from J, leaving 12 bases between them. Germline V gene data show CDR1 as MNHEY and CDR2 as SMNVEV (reference sequence). CDR3 length: 16 residues. The CDR3 bases are TGTGCCAGCAGTTTATTAGGTGACTCGAACCAAGAGACCCAGTACTTC. Translating it yields CASSLLGDSNQETQYF.

This clonotype showed up just a few times. The chain employs TRBV20-1 and TRBJ2-1; possibly TRBD1 for D (5 bases). V was cut by 0 bases and J by 5 bases, with 20 bases left in between. The CDR3 has 17 amino acids. The V gene's germline CDR1 is DFQATT and CDR2 SNEGSKA (reference sequence). The CDR3 loop is CSARDAGTGYVNNEQFF. The CDR3 region has the DNA TGCAGTGCTAGAGATGCCGGCACAGGATATGTTAACAATGAGCAGTTCTTC.

The CDR3 is CATSRDPGGGNTEAFF. CDR3 sequence (DNA): TGTGCCACCAGCAGAGATCCCGGGGGGGGGAACACTGAAGCTTTCTTT. The chain is built from TRBV15 and TRBJ1-1; D perhaps matches TRBD1 (5 bases). V lost 0 bases and J lost 1, with 12 bases in between. This CDR3 spans 16 amino acids. Per germline, CDR1 LNHNV and CDR2 YYDKDF (reference sequence).

This clonotype was seen repeatedly, ten times or more. The chain recombines TRBV5-1 with TRBJ1-1; D remains ambiguous. Germline CDR1 and CDR2: SGHRS and YFSETQ. The V and J ends lost 4 bases and 1 base respectively, with 11 bases between them. CDR3 length: 14 residues. This chain's CDR3 is CASSIQWGNTEAFF. CDR3 nucleotides: TGCGCCAGCAGCATCCAGTGGGGGAACACTGAAGCTTTCTTT. Supplemented by reference TRBV5-1 and TRBJ1-1, the full variable domain reads KAGVTQTPRYLIKTRGQQVTLSCSPISGHRSVSWYQQTPGQGLQFLFEYFSETQRNKGNFPGRFSGRQFSNSRSEMNVSTLELGDSALYLCASSIQWGNTEAFFGQGTRLTVV.